This T cell receptor (beta chain) was obtained from a study of T cells after yellow fever vaccination (dated by TCRdb to the late 2010s). For the wider study: The SMART-Seq v4 Ultra Low Input RNA kit was used to prepare libraries from fractions with low cell numbers. To follow T-cell clones before and after primary and booster YFV17D yellow fever vaccination, bulk TCR alpha and beta repertoires were sequenced over time. The cohort comprised two healthy male donors, one aged 18 to 30 and one aged 30 to 40 years. Blood was collected at multiple timepoints before and after primary and secondary immunization, and bulk PBMC replicates and cell subsets were isolated.

Overall study outcomes, separate from this receptor: After the booster, most clones that had expanded after primary vaccination were detected again (about 97% of CD4 and roughly 86% of CD8), suggesting broad maintenance of memory. The secondary T-cell response was weaker than the primary response but faster, peaking on day 5 instead of day 15. Because only a couple of donors were included in the study, the extent to which the findings can be generalized is limited. Computational filtering was required because FACS-sorted repertoires could contain abundant contaminating clonotypes from the bulk population. A small share of clonotypes was detected in both CD4 and CD8 compartments, with the overlap likely arising from convergent recombination.

Unmatched junction bases come to 8, with V trimmed by 0 bases and J by 3 bases. The germline V gene sets CDR1 to SGDLS and CDR2 to YYNGEE. Measured from the cysteine to the phenylalanine, the CDR3 is 16 residues long. Only the CDR3 DNA stays, 48 bases, in frame from base 1. This clonotype came up many times. Its antigen specificity is not known. Per-nucleotide qualities are absent, and no much larger clonotype sits a single base away. The sample's treatment or condition, from its label and the paper: live attenuated yellow fever vaccine strain. Two biological replicates of bulk PBMCs were collected at each blood-draw timepoint. A standard Ficoll-Paque protocol was used to isolate PBMCs from peripheral blood. TriZol was used to extract RNA from bulk PBMCs, from CD4 and CD8 fractions, and from dextramer-positive and dextramer-negative fractions. Instrument on record: Illumina NovaSeq 6000. Synthesis of TCR cDNA relied on 5'RACE template switching, a step that introduced a universal primer site along with unique molecular identifiers. cDNA synthesis was primed from both the TCR alpha and TCR beta constant segments. Two PCR steps were used to amplify libraries, with sample barcodes and sequencing adapters being added in the second step. Sequencing of libraries was done on Illumina HiSeq 2500 (2x100 bp) or NovaSeq (2x150 bp). Regarding the original processing steps: Reads were demultiplexed and collapsed into UMI consensus sequences with MIGEC, and V(D)J alignment was performed with MiXCR. Vaccine-responding clonotypes were defined with edgeR using replicate PBMC samples, requiring FDR below 0.01 and a log2 fold change above 5 up to day 15. Each bulk clonotype received a CD4 or CD8 identity based on whether the sequenced CD4 or CD8 repertoire contained that clonotype at higher abundance. TCRdb took the public reads, trimmed them with fastp at Q25, ran MiXCR for clone calling and kept in-frame beta chains. Rows merge per CDR3 protein into single entries with the most common DNA and genes. None of the V and J calls come from the authors' own analysis; TCRdb made them. The sample table records about 340,000 distinct CDR3 sequences; 3% to 4.5% of these occur just once. The ten largest account for more than 20% of the sample.

The sample here was PBMCs, taken 5 days after the yellow fever booster vaccination. The receptor's source is a man aged 18 to 30 who received the YFV17D yellow fever vaccine. Recombination connected TRBV9 to TRBJ2-5, with TRBD2 identical over 7 junction bases. The DNA is TGTGCCAGCAGCGTAGAAAGCGGGGCTGCAAAAGAGACCCAGTACTTC. Its translation is CASSVESGAAKETQYF.